One sample yielded the 15 T cell receptor beta chains listed below, sequenced in a study of blood T cell repertoires in COVID-19. Repertoires were generated with immunoSEQ multiplex PCR, while TCRdb's copy carries only in-frame clones and drops some. The sample includes about 480,000 clones, approximately 88% of them seen just once. The sequenced sample was PBMCs or T cells enriched from blood (not recorded which). These receptors came from a woman aged 40 to 49 who had recovered from COVID-19.

This clone was seen once. The gene calls are TRBV13 and TRBJ1-1, with 10 bases fitting TRBD1. The germline V gene has CDR1 PRHDT and CDR2 FYEKMQ (reference sequence). After removal of 5 bases from V and 11 bases from J, the junction contained 5 bases not matched to a gene. The CDR3 has 12 residues. CDR3 in DNA: TGTGCCAGCAGCCCGGGACAGGGGAAGGCTTTCTTT. Amino acid sequence: CASSPGQGKAFF.

The J gene is TRBJ1-5, the V gene TRBV18; 7 bases are a match to TRBD1. The V gene's germline CDR1 is KGHSH and CDR2 LQKENI. The CDR3 runs to 16 residues. With 4 bases clipped from V and 0 bases from J, the junction kept 6 bases outside the gene matches. CDR3 amino acids: CASSLSTGNSNQPQHF. CDR3 nucleotide sequence: TGTGCCAGCTCACTATCGACAGGGAATAGCAATCAGCCCCAGCATTTT. Combining the CDR3 with reference TRBV18 and TRBJ1-5 gives the whole variable domain NAGVMQNPRHLVRRRGQEARLRCSPMKGHSHVYWYRQLPEEGLKFMVYLQKENIIDESGMPKERFSAEFPKEGPSILRIQQVVRGDSAAYFCASSLSTGNSNQPQHFGDGTRLSIL.

This chain joins TRBV27 and TRBJ2-1; D unclear. The CDR3 length is 18 residues. V lost 6 bases, J lost 6 bases, and 27 bases lay in between. CDR1 MNHEY and CDR2 SMNVEV come from the germline V gene (reference sequence). The DNA for the CDR3 is TGTGCCAGCAGCGAAATTCGGATAGAGACACCCGTAGGCAATGAGCAGTTCTTC. Protein product: CASSEIRIETPVGNEQFF.

This chain uses TRBV19 with TRBJ2-2, with a tentative D call TRBD1 (5 bases). Trimming took 7 bases from V and 7 from J, leaving 16 bases between them. Germline V gives CDR1 LNHDA, CDR2 SQIVND (reference sequence). The CDR3 has 14 amino acids. CDR3: CASKGRYEVGELFF. The DNA for the CDR3 is TGTGCCAGTAAGGGGCGGTATGAGGTCGGGGAGCTGTTTTTT.

The chain has TRBV28 and TRBJ2-2; weak D call: TRBD2 (5 bases). Trimming cost V 6 bases and J 5 bases, with 19 bases left between them. The CDR3 has 16 residues. Germline V gene lookup returns CDR1 MDHEN and CDR2 SYDVKM. CDR3 amino acids: CASRTLFEEETGELFF. Written as DNA, the CDR3 is TGTGCCAGCAGAACCTTATTCGAGGAGGAGACCGGGGAGCTGTTTTTT.

This chain links TRBV24-1 with TRBJ1-1, with TRBD1 identical over 7 bases. V shed 5 bases, J shed 1 base, and the junction held 6 bases outside the gene matches. The CDR3 has 15 residues. Looked up from germline, CDR1 is KGHDR and CDR2 is SFDVKD. The CDR3 DNA follows: TGTGCCACCAGTGCTCCTCAGGGGGAGAACACTGAAGCTTTCTTT. This translates into CATSAPQGENTEAFF.

The rearrangement links TRBV4-3 to TRBJ1-2; D is perhaps TRBD1 (5 bases). There are 12 residues in the CDR3. Trimming left V 4 bases short and J 7 bases short, with 10 bases between. Looked up from germline, CDR1 is LGHNA and CDR2 is YSLEER. CDR3 region: CASSLYGGGYTF. The CDR3 DNA sequence: TGCGCCAGCAGCCTATACGGGGGTGGCTACACCTTC.

Only a few counts were recorded for this clone. The rearrangement links TRBV9 to TRBJ1-5; no definite D call. V was trimmed by 0 bases and J by 0 bases, leaving 10 bases between them. This CDR3 spans 16 amino acids. Germline-derived CDR1 and CDR2 are SGDLS and YYNGEE. CDR3 sequence: CASSVGGTDSNQPQHF. The CDR3 DNA reads TGTGCCAGCAGCGTAGGTGGCACCGATAGCAATCAGCCCCAGCATTTT.

The chain has TRBV19 and TRBJ1-5; tentative D call: TRBD1 (6 bases). The CDR3 contains 13 residues. Trimming left V 10 bases short and J 7 bases short, with 17 bases between. The germline V gene encodes CDR1 LNHDA and CDR2 SQIVND (reference sequence). DNA of the CDR3: TGTGCCACCGGCGGGGGGCCGCGGCAGCCCCAGCATTTT. It specifies CATGGGPRQPQHF.

The J gene is TRBJ1-2, the V gene TRBV4-1; maybe TRBD1 (6 bases). The V end was cut by 4 bases, the J end by 2 bases, with 11 bases between. The germline V gene encodes CDR1 MGHRA and CDR2 YSYEKL. This CDR3 contains 14 residues. Here the CDR3 DNA reads TGCGCCAGCAGCCGACGGACAGAAAACTATGGCTACACCTTC. Translated, it gives CASSRRTENYGYTF.

This sequence joins TRBV5-5 and TRBJ1-5, with D perhaps matching TRBD1 (6 bases). The CDR3 sequence is 15 residues long. The germline gives CDR1 SGHKS, CDR2 YYEKEE (reference sequence). Trimming pared 4 bases from V and 3 bases from J, leaving 14 bases between. CDR3 in DNA: TGTGCCAGCAGCCGCACAGGGTCTCTCAATCAGCCCCAGCATTTT. As protein: CASSRTGSLNQPQHF. The full variable domain, completed using reference TRBV5-5 and TRBJ1-5, is DAGVTQSPTHLIKTRGQQVTLRCSPISGHKSVSWYQQVLGQGPQFIFQYYEKEERGRGNFPDRFSARQFPNYSSELNVNALLLGDSALYLCASSRTGSLNQPQHFGDGTRLSIL.

As to this clone: Other DNA sequences in this sample translate to the same CDR3. V is TRBV18 and J is TRBJ2-1; 12 bases are shared with TRBD2. The length of the CDR3 is 15 residues. J lost 7 bases, V lost 3 bases, and 4 bases had no gene match. Germline V gene data show CDR1 as KGHSH and CDR2 as LQKENI. CDR3 DNA: TGTGCCAGCTCACCGCCTAGCGGGAGGGGGAATGAGCAGTTCTTC. Encoded protein: CASSPPSGRGNEQFF.

This chain joins TRBV5-5 and TRBJ2-1; 7 nucleotides line up with TRBD1. This CDR3 spans 13 amino acids. CDR1 is SGHKS and CDR2 is YYEKEE in the germline V gene (reference sequence). With V trimmed by 3 bases and J by 3 bases, 0 bases remained unmatched. CDR3 loop: CASSWDSYNEQFF. CDR3 nucleotide sequence: TGTGCCAGCAGCTGGGACAGCTACAATGAGCAGTTCTTC.

V usage is TRBV5-1 and J usage is TRBJ2-1; 12 nucleotides match TRBD2. The length of the CDR3 is 14 residues. Trimming took 4 bases from V and 10 from J; bases not matched to a gene: 6. Germline lookup yields CDR1 SGHRS and CDR2 YFSETQ. The CDR3 bases are TGCGCCAGCAGCCTGCTAGCGGGAGGGGGGGAGCAGTTCTTC. This codes for CASSLLAGGGEQFF.

This clone is a singleton in its sample. The J gene is TRBJ2-2, the V gene TRBV27, with D perhaps TRBD1 (6 bases). Trimming stripped 8 bases from V and 6 bases from J, with 13 bases between. The germline gives CDR1 MNHEY, CDR2 SMNVEV (reference sequence). The CDR3 spans 13 residues. The CDR3 region is CASGLQGAGELFF. As DNA, the CDR3 is TGTGCCAGCGGCTTACAGGGAGCCGGGGAGCTGTTTTTT.